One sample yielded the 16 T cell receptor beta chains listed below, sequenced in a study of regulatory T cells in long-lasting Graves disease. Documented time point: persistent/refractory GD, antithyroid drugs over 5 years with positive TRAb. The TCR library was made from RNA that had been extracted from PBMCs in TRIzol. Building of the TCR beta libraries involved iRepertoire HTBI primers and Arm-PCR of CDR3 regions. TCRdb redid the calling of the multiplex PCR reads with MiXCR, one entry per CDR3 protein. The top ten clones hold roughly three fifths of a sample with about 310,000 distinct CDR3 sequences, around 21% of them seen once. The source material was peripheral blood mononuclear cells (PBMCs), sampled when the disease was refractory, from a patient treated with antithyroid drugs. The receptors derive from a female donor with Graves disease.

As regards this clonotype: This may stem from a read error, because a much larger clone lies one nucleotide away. The CDR3 is CASSSWTENYGYTF. In DNA, the CDR3 is TGTGCCAGCAGTAGTTGGACCGAGAACTATGGCTACACCTTC. The genes are TRBV6-2 or TRBV6-3 and TRBJ1-2; no clear D. Germline CDR1 and CDR2: MNHEY and SVGEGT. V shed 5 bases and J shed 2 bases, with 12 bases lying between them. This CDR3 contains 14 residues.

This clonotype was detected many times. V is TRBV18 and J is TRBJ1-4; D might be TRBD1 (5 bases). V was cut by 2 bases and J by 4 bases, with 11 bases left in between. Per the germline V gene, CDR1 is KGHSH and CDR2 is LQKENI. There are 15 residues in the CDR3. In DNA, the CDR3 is TGTGCCAGCTCACCAACCTGGGACGGTAATGAAAAACTGTTTTTT. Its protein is CASSPTWDGNEKLFF.

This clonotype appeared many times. The CDR3 loop reads CASSLRRGYEQYF. The CDR3 DNA reads as TGTGCCAGCAGCTTGCGCAGGGGCTACGAGCAGTACTTC. The rearrangement links TRBV7-3 to TRBJ2-7; a weak D match, TRBD1 (6 bases). CDR1 is SGHTA, CDR2 FQGTGA, per germline. The ends were cut back, 3 bases at V and 3 bases at J, with 9 bases in the middle. The CDR3 length is 13 residues. The whole variable domain, filled in from reference TRBV7-3 and TRBJ2-7, reads GAGVSQTPSNKVTEKGKYVELRCDPISGHTALYWYRQSLGQGPEFLIYFQGTGAADDSGLPNDRFFAVRPEGSVSTLKIQRTERGDSAVYLCASSLRRGYEQYFGPGTRLTVT.

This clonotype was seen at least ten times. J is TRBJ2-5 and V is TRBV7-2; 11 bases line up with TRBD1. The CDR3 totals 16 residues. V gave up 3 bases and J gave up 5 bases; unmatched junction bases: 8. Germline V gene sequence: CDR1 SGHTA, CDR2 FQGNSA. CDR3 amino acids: CASSFRRTGGRETQYF. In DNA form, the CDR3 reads TGTGCCAGCAGCTTTCGTCGGACAGGGGGCCGGGAGACCCAGTACTTC.

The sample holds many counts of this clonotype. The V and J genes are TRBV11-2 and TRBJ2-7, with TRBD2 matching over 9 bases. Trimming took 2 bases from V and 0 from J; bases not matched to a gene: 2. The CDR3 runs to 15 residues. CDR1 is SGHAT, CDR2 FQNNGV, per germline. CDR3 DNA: TGTGCCAGCAGCTTAAGGACTAGCGTCTCCTACGAGCAGTACTTC. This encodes CASSLRTSVSYEQYF.

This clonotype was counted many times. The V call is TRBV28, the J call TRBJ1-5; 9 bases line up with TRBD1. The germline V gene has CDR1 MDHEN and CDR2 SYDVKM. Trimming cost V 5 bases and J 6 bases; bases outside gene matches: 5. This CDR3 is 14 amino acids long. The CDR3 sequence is CASSTGGLGQPQHF. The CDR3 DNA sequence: TGTGCCAGCAGTACAGGGGGCTTAGGTCAGCCCCAGCATTTT.

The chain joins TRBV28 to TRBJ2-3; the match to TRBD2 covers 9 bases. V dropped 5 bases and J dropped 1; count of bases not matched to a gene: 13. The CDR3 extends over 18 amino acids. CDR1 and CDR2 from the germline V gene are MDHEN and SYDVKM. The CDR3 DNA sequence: TGTGCCAGCAGTCCCGGGCTAGCGGGACTACGGGGCACAGATACGCAGTATTTT. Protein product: CASSPGLAGLRGTDTQYF.

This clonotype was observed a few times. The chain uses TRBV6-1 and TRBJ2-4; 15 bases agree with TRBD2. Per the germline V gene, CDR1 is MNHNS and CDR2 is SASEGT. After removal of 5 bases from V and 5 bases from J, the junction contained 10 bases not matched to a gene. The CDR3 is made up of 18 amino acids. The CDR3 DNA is TGTGCCAGCAGTCAAGGACTAGCGGGAGGGCCCCGCGAAAACATTCAGTACTTC. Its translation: CASSQGLAGGPRENIQYF.

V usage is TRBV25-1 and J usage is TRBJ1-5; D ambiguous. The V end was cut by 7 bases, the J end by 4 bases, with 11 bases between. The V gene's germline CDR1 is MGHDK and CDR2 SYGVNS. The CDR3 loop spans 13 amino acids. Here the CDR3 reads CASIGRMNQPQHF. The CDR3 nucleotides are TGTGCCAGCATCGGGAGAATGAATCAGCCCCAGCATTTT.

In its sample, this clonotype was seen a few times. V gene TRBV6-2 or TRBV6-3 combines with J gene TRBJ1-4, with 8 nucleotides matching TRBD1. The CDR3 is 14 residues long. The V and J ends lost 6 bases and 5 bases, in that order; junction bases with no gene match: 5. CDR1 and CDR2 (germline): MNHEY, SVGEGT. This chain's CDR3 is CASRLDRANEKLFF. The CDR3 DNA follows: TGTGCCAGCAGACTGGACAGGGCGAATGAAAAACTGTTTTTT.

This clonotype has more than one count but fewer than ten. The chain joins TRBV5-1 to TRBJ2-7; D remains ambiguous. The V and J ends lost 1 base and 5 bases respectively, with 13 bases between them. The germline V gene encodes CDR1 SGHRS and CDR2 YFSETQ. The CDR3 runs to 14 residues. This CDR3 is CASSLRTGLDEQYF. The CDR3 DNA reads TGCGCCAGCAGCTTGCGTACGGGCCTTGACGAGCAGTACTTC.

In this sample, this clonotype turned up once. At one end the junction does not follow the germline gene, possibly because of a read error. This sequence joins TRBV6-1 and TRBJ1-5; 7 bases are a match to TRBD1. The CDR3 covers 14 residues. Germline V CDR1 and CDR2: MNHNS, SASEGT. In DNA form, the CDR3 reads TGTGCCAGCAGCCCCAAAGACAGGGCCTGGTTTGAGCGTTTT. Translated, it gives CASSPKDRAWFERF.

CDR3 protein: CASSGWEWTDTQYF. The CDR3 coding sequence is TGTGCCAGCAGTGGGTGGGAGTGGACAGATACGCAGTATTTT. This chain uses TRBV28 with TRBJ2-3, with D possibly being TRBD2 (5 bases). The CDR3 loop spans 14 amino acids. The germline gives CDR1 MDHEN, CDR2 SYDVKM. Trimming took off 5 bases at V and 3 bases at J, with 12 bases between the two ends.

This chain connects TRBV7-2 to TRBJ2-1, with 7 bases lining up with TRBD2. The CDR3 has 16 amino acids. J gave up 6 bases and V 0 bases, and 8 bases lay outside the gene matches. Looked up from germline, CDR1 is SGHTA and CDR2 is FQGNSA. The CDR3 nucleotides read TGTGCCAGCAGCTTAGCGACGGACTCGGGGGGCAATGAGCAGTTCTTC. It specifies CASSLATDSGGNEQFF.

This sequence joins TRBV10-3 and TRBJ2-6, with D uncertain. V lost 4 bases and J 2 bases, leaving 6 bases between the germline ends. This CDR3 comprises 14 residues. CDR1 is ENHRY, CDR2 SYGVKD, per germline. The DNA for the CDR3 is TGTGCCATCAGTGGGATAGCTGGGGCCAACGTCCTGACTTTC. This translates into CAISGIAGANVLTF.

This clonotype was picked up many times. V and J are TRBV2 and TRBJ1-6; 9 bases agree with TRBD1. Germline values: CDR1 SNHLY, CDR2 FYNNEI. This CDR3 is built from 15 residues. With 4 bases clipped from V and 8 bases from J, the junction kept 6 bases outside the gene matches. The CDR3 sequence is CASSADTGGDSPLHF. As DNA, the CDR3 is TGTGCCAGCAGTGCCGACACAGGGGGCGATTCACCCCTCCACTTT.